In this sample, the clone carrying this TCR beta chain turned up a few times. Its antigen is unidentified. Distinct nucleotide sequences in the sample also encode this CDR3. Amplification used 60 Vbeta primers and 13 Jbeta primers. The protocol was immunoSEQ multiplex PCR, while the TCRdb copy is restricted to in-frame clones and leaves out a portion. The sample yields about 150,000 clones, 8.9% seen once. Germline assignment: CDR1 MNHEY and CDR2 SVGAGI. The CDR3 runs to 13 residues. The germline V and J ends were trimmed by 3 bases and 4 bases, with 9 bases remaining between them. This record comes from a study of cytomegalovirus exposure and HLA in healthy donors. Study-level results: Many donors carried some public TCRs, although rarity characterized most TCR sequences. A later examination showed that TCR association rates differed by HLA locus, with DRB1 most and HLA-C fewest. What was likely a sequencing artifact was a cluster of highly shared sequence variants.

J is TRBJ1-2 and V is TRBV6-5; D is unresolved. The sequence derives from a woman aged 35 to 49 in good health and CMV-seropositive. The sequencing input was PBMCs. The CDR3: CASSYPGFYGYTF. The CDR3 region has the DNA TGTGCCAGCAGTTATCCCGGGTTCTATGGCTACACCTTC.